Included here is one T cell receptor (beta chain) sequence, with context. This CDR3 is built from 16 residues. CDR1 and CDR2 from the germline V gene are MNHEY and SMNVEV (reference sequence). Trimming pared 8 bases from V and 4 bases from J, leaving 24 bases between. The sample comes from a study of technical replicates of blood from a few donors. The protocol was immunoSEQ multiplex PCR, while the TCRdb copy is restricted to in-frame clones and leaves out a portion. Counted here are tens of thousands of clones, 90% to 95% occurring once; the ten biggest clones make up 0.39%. The chain has TRBV27 and TRBJ2-7; weak D call: TRBD1 (6 bases). The specimen was T cells isolated from PBMCs. This clonotype was obtained from a human donor in good health. CDR3 bases: TGTGCCAGCTCTCCACAGGGCTCCTCACACTTGTACGAGCAGTACTTC. This codes for CASSPQGSSHLYEQYF.